Sequencing of this TCR beta chain was carried out in a study of blood T cells in healthy people across ages. Study conclusions and caveats: A strong correlation was found between TCR beta diversity and the percentage of naive T cells.

Trimming removed 7 bases at V and 0 bases at J, with 14 bases between. CDR1 and CDR2 from the germline V gene are SGHRS and YFSETQ. CDR3 length: 15 amino acids. A second PCR, run for about 7 to 11 cycles, used a sample-barcoded 5' primer plus a J-beta primer mix. One entry per CDR3 protein, called by TCRdb with MiXCR from the 5' RACE reads. The data contain approximately 820,000 distinct CDR3 sequences, around 45% of them singletons. Regarding this clonotype: The target antigen is unknown.

Sequencing was performed on blood. The receptor was isolated from a man aged 55 to 70 in good health. The chain is built from TRBV5-1 and TRBJ2-1; D may match TRBD1 or TRBD2 (6 bases each). The CDR3 coding sequence is TGCGCCAGCGGCTCGGGGGCAAGCTCCTACAATGAGCAGTTCTTC. This codes for CASGSGASSYNEQFF.